This T cell receptor beta chain was recovered during a study of T-cell memory formation after mild COVID-19. Study-level information: For the most part, TCR clusters were specific to one donor.

This clonotype showed up just a few times. What it binds is unknown. Findings and caveats of the study: For contracting clones, CD4+ ones sat mainly in CM and EM, CD8+ in EMRA. Day 15 to 85 contracting clones showed balanced CD4/CD8; day 15 to 37 expanders favored CD4+.

Germline V CDR1 and CDR2: ENHRY, SYGVKD. This CDR3 has 15 amino acids. The V gene end was trimmed by 5 bases and the J gene end by 6 bases; junction bases not matched to a gene: 6. Constant-segment-primed 5'RACE gave TCR alpha and TCR beta cDNA libraries with sample barcodes and UMIs. Each CDR3 protein gets one entry after TCRdb re-called the 5' RACE reads with MiXCR. The repertoire includes over 400,000 distinct CDR3 sequences, about a quarter of them detected once, and about 12% sits in the top ten. Material for sequencing was PBMCs or a T cell subset sorted from them (not recorded which). This rearrangement joins TRBV10-3 to TRBJ2-7, with TRBD2 identical over 14 bases. The clonotype comes from an adult woman who had mild COVID-19 (a few samples of this study predate the infection). Cell type and time point are not known. DNA for the CDR3: TGTGCCATCAGTCCAACCGGGACTAGCGGGAGCGAGCAGTACTTC. It translates to CAISPTGTSGSEQYF.